One and the same sample provided the 24 T cell receptor beta chains below, sequenced in a study of T cell responses to AZD1222 COVID-19 vaccine. Sequencing was performed with immunoSEQ multiplex PCR; in TCRdb, only in-frame clones are kept and a portion is missing. The top ten clones hold less than 5.5% of a sample with about 130,000 clones, 85% to 90% of them seen once. The source was peripheral blood, collected 28 days after the second AZD1222 dose. These receptor sequences come from an adult who received the AZD1222 COVID-19 vaccine.

This clone was found once. V usage is TRBV25-1 and J usage is TRBJ1-1; 8 bases map to TRBD1. CDR3 length equals 13 residues. Germline assignment: CDR1 MGHDK and CDR2 SYGVNS. Trimming removed 1 base from V and 10 bases from J; junction bases left unmatched: 5. CDR3 sequence (DNA): TGTGCCAGCAGTGAATCTTACCAGGGGGCAGCTTTCTTT. Encoded protein: CASSESYQGAAFF.

This chain links TRBV6-5 with TRBJ1-5; D ambiguous. The germline gives CDR1 MNHEY, CDR2 SVGAGI. The CDR3 length is 15 residues. The V end was cut by 0 bases, the J end by 0 bases, with 6 bases between. This CDR3 reads CASSYSKYSNQPQHF. The DNA of the CDR3 is TGTGCCAGCAGTTACTCGAAATATAGCAATCAGCCCCAGCATTTT.

The chain employs TRBV4-2 and TRBJ2-3, with TRBD1 matching 12 bases. Trimming removed 4 bases from V and 4 bases from J; junction bases left unmatched: 18. This CDR3 has 20 amino acids. CDR1 LGHNA and CDR2 YNFKEQ come from the germline V gene. CDR3 loop: CASSLSRDRGLRLAPDTQYF. CDR3 DNA sequence: TGTGCCAGCAGCCTATCCCGGGACAGGGGGCTTCGACTAGCGCCAGATACGCAGTATTTT.

This clone has just a few counts. Other DNA sequences of this sample code for an identical CDR3. This chain connects TRBV20-1 to TRBJ2-7; D ambiguous. V was pared by 5 bases and J by 5 bases, with 7 bases between. CDR1 DFQATT and CDR2 SNEGSKA come from the germline V gene (reference sequence). The CDR3 is made up of 10 amino acids. CDR3 in DNA: TGCAGTGCTTCCAGCCACGAGCAGTACTTC. It yields the protein CSASSHEQYF.

This chain uses TRBV29-1 with TRBJ1-5; D call uncertain. Germline V lookup: CDR1 SQVTM, CDR2 ANQGSEA. This CDR3 comprises 13 residues. V gave up 2 bases and J gave up 6 bases, with 11 bases separating them. Written as DNA, the CDR3 is TGCAGCGTTGAACTGGGGTCGGGTCAGCCCCAGCATTTT. Its protein is CSVELGSGQPQHF.

The chain links TRBV30 to TRBJ2-2; 9 nucleotides align to TRBD2. The CDR3 has 15 residues. CDR1 is GTSNPN and CDR2 is SVGIG in the germline V gene (reference sequence). With 5 bases clipped from V and 0 bases from J, the junction kept 4 bases outside the gene matches. CDR3 coding DNA: TGTGCCTGGCAGCGGGGGGACTCGAACACCGGGGAGCTGTTTTTT. Translation gives CAWQRGDSNTGELFF.

This sequence joins TRBV7-2 and TRBJ2-7; TRBD1 might be the D (6 bases). The V end was cut by 1 base, the J end by 6 bases, with 10 bases between. This CDR3 contains 13 residues. Per germline, CDR1 SGHTA and CDR2 FQGNSA. For the CDR3, the DNA is TGTGCCAGCAGCTTAGTTGGGGGCGGCGAGCAGTACTTC. This translates into CASSLVGGGEQYF. The complete variable domain, with remaining parts taken from reference TRBV7-2 and TRBJ2-7, reads GAGVSQSPSNKVTEKGKDVELRCDPISGHTALYWYRQSLGQGLEFLIYFQGNSAPDKSGLPSDRFSAERTGGSVSTLTIQRTQQEDSAVYLCASSLVGGGEQYFGPGTRLTVT.

The chain combines TRBV4-3 with TRBJ1-2, with a tentative D call TRBD1 (5 bases). Trimming cost V 0 bases and J 4 bases, with 15 bases left between them. This CDR3 is 16 amino acids long. CDR1 and CDR2 (germline): LGHNA, YSLEER. DNA for the CDR3: TGCGCCAGCAGCCAAGATCCCACGGGACGGACCTATGGCTACACCTTC. As protein: CASSQDPTGRTYGYTF.

The chain couples TRBV7-8 to TRBJ2-7; D is perhaps TRBD1 (5 bases). In germline, CDR1 is SGHVS, CDR2 FQNEAQ. The CDR3 spans 13 residues. Trimming took 2 bases from V and 7 from J, leaving 12 bases between them. The DNA of the CDR3 is TGTGCCAGCAGCTTAAAATGGGGCGTTGAGCAGTACTTC. Encoded protein: CASSLKWGVEQYF.

The V and J genes are TRBV7-8 and TRBJ2-7; 10 nucleotides match TRBD2. This CDR3 spans 12 amino acids. CDR1 and CDR2 (germline): SGHVS, FQNEAQ. V shed 4 bases and J 6 bases; nucleotides not matched to a gene: 0. CDR3 protein: CASSSSGGEQYF. CDR3 sequence (DNA): TGTGCCAGCAGCTCTAGCGGGGGCGAGCAGTACTTC.

The chain combines TRBV2 with TRBJ2-3; TRBD2 agrees at 10 bases. The CDR3 is 15 amino acids. CDR1 and CDR2 from the germline V gene are SNHLY and FYNNEI. V lost 7 bases to trimming and J lost 4 bases; unmatched junction nucleotides: 8. CDR3 in amino acids: CASTPRLAGADTQYF. Here the CDR3 DNA reads TGTGCCAGCACTCCCCGGCTAGCGGGGGCAGATACGCAGTATTTT.

The chain employs TRBV2 and TRBJ1-5; TRBD1 aligns across 11 bases. The germline CDR1 and CDR2 sequences are SNHLY and FYNNEI. This CDR3 spans 15 amino acids. The ends lost 6 bases at V and 4 bases at J; junction bases unmatched: 5. CDR3 sequence (DNA): TGTGCCAGCAGACCGGGACAGGGGGTGAATCAGCCCCAGCATTTT. Protein: CASRPGQGVNQPQHF.

V and J are TRBV1 and TRBJ1-1; the DNA was not used to check the table's D call, TRBD1. TRBV1 is shown as a pseudogene. This CDR3 has 14 amino acids. The CDR3 nucleotides read TGCACCAGCAGCCGCACAGGGACAGCCGGGGCAGCTTTCTTT. Protein product: CTSSRTGTAGAAFF.

The chain carries TRBV27 and TRBJ2-7; 12 bases match TRBD1. Germline V gene lookup returns CDR1 MNHEY and CDR2 SMNVEV (reference sequence). The trim removed 4 bases at V and 3 bases at J, leaving 7 bases unmatched. The CDR3 sequence is 16 residues long. The CDR3 region is CASSSPGQGAYYEQYF. DNA for the CDR3: TGTGCCAGCAGTTCCCCGGGACAGGGGGCCTACTACGAGCAGTACTTC.

The chain joins TRBV7-9 to TRBJ2-7; D is unclear. The CDR3 is 15 residues long. The V end was cut by 3 bases, the J end by 1 base, with 13 bases between. Germline CDR1 SEHNR, CDR2 FQNEAQ (reference sequence). The CDR3, as DNA: TGTGCCAGCAGCTTCGGCAGCACAGAGTCCTACGAGCAGTACTTC. Protein product: CASSFGSTESYEQYF.

The chain has TRBV28 and TRBJ2-2; possible D gene TRBD2, 6 bases. Germline lookup yields CDR1 MDHEN and CDR2 SYDVKM. The CDR3 totals 15 residues. Trimming removed 4 bases at V and 6 bases at J, with 15 bases between. CDR3 sequence reads: CASSSPSGGAGELFF. In nucleotides, the CDR3 is TGTGCCAGCAGTTCCCCATCCGGGGGTGCCGGGGAGCTGTTTTTT.

The chain joins TRBV27 to TRBJ1-1; D unresolved. V was shortened by 5 bases and J by 4 bases, with 23 bases between the two germline ends. CDR1 and CDR2 (germline): MNHEY, SMNVEV (reference sequence). The CDR3 totals 17 residues. The CDR3 bases are TGTGCCAGCAGTCCTAACATTGGGCCGCGCTTGGGCACTGAAGCTTTCTTT. Translation gives CASSPNIGPRLGTEAFF.

The genes are TRBV5-6 and TRBJ2-1; D call uncertain. Germline loops: CDR1 SGHDT, CDR2 YYEEEE. CDR3 length: 15 residues. V lost 0 bases and J 2 bases, leaving 9 bases between the germline ends. CDR3 loop: CASSLEQTTYNEQFF. The CDR3 nucleotides read TGTGCCAGCAGCTTGGAACAGACCACCTACAATGAGCAGTTCTTC.

This chain joins TRBV5-4 and TRBJ2-3, with 7 bases aligning to TRBD1. From germline, CDR1 is SGHNT and CDR2 YYREEE (reference sequence). The CDR3 has 14 residues. J lost 2 bases, V lost 4 bases, and 4 bases had no gene match. The CDR3, as DNA: TGTGCCAGCAGCCGGGGACAGAACACAGATACGCAGTATTTT. Protein: CASSRGQNTDTQYF.

The CDR3 sequence: CATRRDSSEKLFF. CDR3 bases: TGTGCGACCAGGAGGGACAGTTCTGAAAAACTGTTTTTT. The gene calls are TRBV19 and TRBJ1-4, with 7 bases lining up with TRBD1. The CDR3 has 13 amino acids. Germline assignment: CDR1 LNHDA and CDR2 SQIVND (reference sequence).

Many counts were recorded for this clone. The CDR3 region has the DNA TGTGCCAGCAGCCAAGGGGGGGATGGCTACACCTTC. This gives the protein CASSQGGDGYTF. The J gene is TRBJ1-2, the V gene TRBV3-1 (or the pseudogene TRBV3-2); D is perhaps TRBD1 (5 bases). The CDR3 covers 12 residues. The germline gives CDR1 LGHDT, CDR2 YNNKEL (reference sequence). V lost 1 base to trimming and J lost 6 bases, with 6 bases between them.

This clone was observed a single time. The chain uses TRBV19 and TRBJ1-1; 7 bases agree with TRBD1. V gave up 7 bases and J gave up 5 bases; unmatched junction bases: 10. CDR3 length: 14 residues. Germline CDR1 and CDR2: LNHDA and SQIVND (reference sequence). The CDR3 sequence is CASTFWTGATEAFF. As DNA, the CDR3 is TGTGCCAGTACCTTTTGGACAGGAGCTACTGAAGCTTTCTTT. Using reference TRBV19 and TRBJ1-1 for the parts outside the CDR3, the full variable domain is DGGITQSPKYLFRKEGQNVTLSCEQNLNHDAMYWYRQDPGQGLRLIYYSQIVNDFQKGDIAEGYSVSREKKESFPLTVTSAQKNPTAFYLCASTFWTGATEAFFGQGTRLTVV.

The rearrangement uses TRBV12-3 or TRBV12-4 and TRBJ1-1; 7 bases are shared with TRBD1. V lost 5 bases to trimming and J lost 12 bases; unmatched junction nucleotides: 12. This CDR3 has 13 residues. The CDR3 protein is CASSKGTAGGSFF. CDR3 bases: TGTGCCAGCAGTAAAGGGACAGCCGGTGGGTCTTTCTTT.

The sample holds one count of this clone. This chain uses TRBV20-1 with TRBJ1-1; the D gene is possibly TRBD1 (6 bases). V lost 3 bases, J lost 1 base, and 15 bases lay in between. The CDR3 extends over 15 amino acids. From germline, CDR1 is DFQATT and CDR2 SNEGSKA (reference sequence). The CDR3, as DNA: TGCAGTGCTAGTTCTCCTCAACAGGGGAACACTGAAGCTTTCTTT. Translation gives CSASSPQQGNTEAFF.